This T cell receptor (beta chain) is drawn from a study of tumor-infiltrating lymphocytes in oesophageal squamous cell carcinoma. Germline-derived CDR1 and CDR2 are MNHEY and SMNVEV (reference sequence). This CDR3 is built from 13 residues. V was shortened by 6 bases and J by 0 bases, with 5 bases between the two germline ends. Each CDR3 protein is one row after TCRdb ran MiXCR on the PCR reads. The sample holds around 26,000 distinct CDR3 sequences, under 50% seen once. The sample taken for sequencing was esophageal tumor tissue. This clonotype originated in a male donor with esophageal squamous cell carcinoma. This chain uses TRBV27 with TRBJ2-2, with unresolved D. CDR3 DNA: TGTGCCAGCAGCCGGCCGAACACCGGGGAGCTGTTTTTT. This codes for CASSRPNTGELFF.